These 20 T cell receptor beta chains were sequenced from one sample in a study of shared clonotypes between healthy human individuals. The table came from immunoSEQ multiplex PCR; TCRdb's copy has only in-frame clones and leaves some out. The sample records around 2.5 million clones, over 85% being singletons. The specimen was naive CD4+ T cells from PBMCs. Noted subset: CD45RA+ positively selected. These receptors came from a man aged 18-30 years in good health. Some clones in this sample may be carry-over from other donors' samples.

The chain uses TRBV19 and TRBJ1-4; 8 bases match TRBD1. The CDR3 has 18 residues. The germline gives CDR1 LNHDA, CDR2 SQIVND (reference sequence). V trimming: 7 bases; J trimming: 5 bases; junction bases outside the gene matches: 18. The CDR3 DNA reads TGTGCCAGTAAACAAACGGGCAGGGGGCGAGGAAGGAATGAAAAACTGTTTTTT. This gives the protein CASKQTGRGRGRNEKLFF.

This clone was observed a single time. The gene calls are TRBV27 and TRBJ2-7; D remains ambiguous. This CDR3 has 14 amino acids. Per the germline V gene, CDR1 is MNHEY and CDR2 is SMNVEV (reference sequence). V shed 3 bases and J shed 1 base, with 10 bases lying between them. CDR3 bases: TGTGCCAGCAGTTTTAGTATGGTTTCCTACGAGCAGTACTTC. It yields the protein CASSFSMVSYEQYF.

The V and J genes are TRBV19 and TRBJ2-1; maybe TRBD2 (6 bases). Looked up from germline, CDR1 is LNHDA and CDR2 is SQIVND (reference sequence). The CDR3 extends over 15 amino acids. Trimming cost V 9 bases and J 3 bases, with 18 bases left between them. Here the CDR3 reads CASLPTGAFYNEQFF. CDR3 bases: TGTGCCAGCCTCCCAACGGGAGCGTTCTACAATGAGCAGTTCTTC.

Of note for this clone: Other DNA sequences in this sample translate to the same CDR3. The CDR3, as DNA: TGTGCCAGCAGCCCGGGGGGGAGGGATACTGAAGCTTTCTTT. It encodes CASSPGGRDTEAFF. V usage is TRBV5-4 and J usage is TRBJ1-1; D perhaps matches TRBD1 (5 bases). There are 14 residues in the CDR3. The V end was cut by 4 bases, the J end by 5 bases, with 15 bases between. Germline assignment: CDR1 SGHNT and CDR2 YYREEE (reference sequence).

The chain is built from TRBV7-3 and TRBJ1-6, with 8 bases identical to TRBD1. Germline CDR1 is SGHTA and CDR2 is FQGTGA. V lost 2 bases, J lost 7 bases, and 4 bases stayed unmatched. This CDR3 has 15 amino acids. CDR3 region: CASSLLGQENSPLHF. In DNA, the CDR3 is TGTGCCAGCAGCTTACTGGGACAGGAGAATTCACCCCTCCACTTT.

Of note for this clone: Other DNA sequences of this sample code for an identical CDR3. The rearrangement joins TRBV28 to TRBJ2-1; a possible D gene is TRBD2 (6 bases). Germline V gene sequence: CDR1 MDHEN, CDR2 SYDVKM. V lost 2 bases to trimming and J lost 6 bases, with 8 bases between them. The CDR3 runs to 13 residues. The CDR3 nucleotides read TGTGCCAGCAGTTTAGGAGGGTTCAATGAGCAGTTCTTC. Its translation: CASSLGGFNEQFF.

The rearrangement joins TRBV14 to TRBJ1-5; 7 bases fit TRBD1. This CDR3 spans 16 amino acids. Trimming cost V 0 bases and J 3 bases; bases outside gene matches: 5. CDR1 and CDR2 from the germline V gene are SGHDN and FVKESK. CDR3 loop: CASSQEQGVPNQPQHF. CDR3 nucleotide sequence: TGTGCCAGCAGCCAAGAGCAGGGGGTCCCCAATCAGCCCCAGCATTTT. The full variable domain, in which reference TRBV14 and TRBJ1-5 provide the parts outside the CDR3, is EAGVTQFPSHSVIEKGQTVTLRCDPISGHDNLYWYRRVMGKEIKFLLHFVKESKQDESGMPNNRFLAERTGGTYSTLKVQPAELEDSGVYFCASSQEQGVPNQPQHFGDGTRLSIL.

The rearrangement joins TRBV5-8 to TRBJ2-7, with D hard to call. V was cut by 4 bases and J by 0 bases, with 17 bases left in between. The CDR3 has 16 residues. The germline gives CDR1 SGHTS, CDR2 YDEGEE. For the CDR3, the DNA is TGTGCCAGCAGCCCTACTTGGACGATCCTCTCCTACGAGCAGTACTTC. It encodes CASSPTWTILSYEQYF.

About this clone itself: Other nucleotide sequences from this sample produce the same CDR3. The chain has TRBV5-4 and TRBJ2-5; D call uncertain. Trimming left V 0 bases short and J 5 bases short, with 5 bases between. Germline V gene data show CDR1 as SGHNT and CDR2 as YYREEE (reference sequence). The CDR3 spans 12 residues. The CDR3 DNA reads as TGTGCCAGCAGCTTGGCATCGGAGACCCAGTACTTC. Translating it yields CASSLASETQYF.

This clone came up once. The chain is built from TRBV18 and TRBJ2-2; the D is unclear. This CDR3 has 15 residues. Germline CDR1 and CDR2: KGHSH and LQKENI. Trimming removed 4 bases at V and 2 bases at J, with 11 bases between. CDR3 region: CASSLGPANTGELFF. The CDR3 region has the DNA TGTGCCAGCTCACTCGGACCAGCAAACACCGGGGAGCTGTTTTTT.

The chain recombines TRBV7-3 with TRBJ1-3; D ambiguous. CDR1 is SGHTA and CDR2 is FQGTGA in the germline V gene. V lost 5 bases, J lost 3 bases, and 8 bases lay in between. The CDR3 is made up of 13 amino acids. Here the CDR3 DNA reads TGTGCCAGCAGCATCGGGGTTGGAAACACCATATATTTT. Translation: CASSIGVGNTIYF.

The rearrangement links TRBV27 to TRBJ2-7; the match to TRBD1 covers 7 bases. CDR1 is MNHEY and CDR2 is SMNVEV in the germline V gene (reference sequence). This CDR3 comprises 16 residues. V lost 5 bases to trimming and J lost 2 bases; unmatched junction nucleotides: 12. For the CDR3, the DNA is TGTGCCAGCAGTACACCCCCTGGGACAGTGACCTACGAGCAGTACTTC. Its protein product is CASSTPPGTVTYEQYF.

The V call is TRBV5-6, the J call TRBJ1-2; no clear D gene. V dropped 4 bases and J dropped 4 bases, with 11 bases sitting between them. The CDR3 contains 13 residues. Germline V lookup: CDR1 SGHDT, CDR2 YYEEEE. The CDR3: CASSVQPFYGYTF. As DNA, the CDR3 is TGTGCCAGCAGCGTACAGCCTTTCTATGGCTACACCTTC.

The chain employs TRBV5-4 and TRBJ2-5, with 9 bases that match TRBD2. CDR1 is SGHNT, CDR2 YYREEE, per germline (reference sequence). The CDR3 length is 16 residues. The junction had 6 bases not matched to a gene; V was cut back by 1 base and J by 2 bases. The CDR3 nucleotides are TGTGCCAGCAGCTTGTCGGCTAGCGGGGTTCAAGAGACCCAGTACTTC. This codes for CASSLSASGVQETQYF.

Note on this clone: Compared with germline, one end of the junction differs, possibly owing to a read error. The CDR3 DNA reads TGTGCCAGCAGTTCGGGGGTGAGCACCTCCCACGAGCAGTACTTC. Residues: CASSSGVSTSHEQYF. The rearrangement links TRBV5-4 to TRBJ2-7, with a possible D match to TRBD2 (6 bases). CDR3 size: 15 residues. The V gene's germline CDR1 is SGHNT and CDR2 YYREEE (reference sequence).

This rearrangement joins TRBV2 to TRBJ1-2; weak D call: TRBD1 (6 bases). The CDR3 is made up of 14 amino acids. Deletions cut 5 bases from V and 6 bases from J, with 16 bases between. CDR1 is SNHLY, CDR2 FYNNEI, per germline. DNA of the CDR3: TGTGCCAGCAGTCCCGTGACAGGCCGGGATGGCTACACCTTC. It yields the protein CASSPVTGRDGYTF. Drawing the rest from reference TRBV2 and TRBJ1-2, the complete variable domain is EPEVTQTPSHQVTQMGQEVILRCVPISNHLYFYWYRQILGQKVEFLVSFYNNEISEKSEIFDDQFSVERPDGSNFTLKIRSTKLEDSAMYFCASSPVTGRDGYTFGSGTRLTVV.

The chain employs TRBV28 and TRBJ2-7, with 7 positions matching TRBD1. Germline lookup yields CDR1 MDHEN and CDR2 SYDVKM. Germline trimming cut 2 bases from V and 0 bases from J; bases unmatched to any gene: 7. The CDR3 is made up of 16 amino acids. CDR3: CASSLTWTGSSYEQYF. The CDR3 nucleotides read TGTGCCAGCAGTTTAACCTGGACAGGTAGCTCCTACGAGCAGTACTTC.

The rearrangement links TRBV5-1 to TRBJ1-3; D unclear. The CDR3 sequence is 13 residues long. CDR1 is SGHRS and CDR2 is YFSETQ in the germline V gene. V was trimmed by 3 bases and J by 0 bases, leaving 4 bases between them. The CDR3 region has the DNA TGCGCCAGCAGCTCCACCTCTGGAAACACCATATATTTT. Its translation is CASSSTSGNTIYF.

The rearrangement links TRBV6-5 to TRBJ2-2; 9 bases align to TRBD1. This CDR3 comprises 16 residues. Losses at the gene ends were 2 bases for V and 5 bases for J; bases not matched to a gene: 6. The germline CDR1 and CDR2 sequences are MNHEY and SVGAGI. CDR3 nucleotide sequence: TGTGCCAGCAGTTACCGGGACAGGGCTGGAACCGGGGAGCTGTTTTTT. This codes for CASSYRDRAGTGELFF.

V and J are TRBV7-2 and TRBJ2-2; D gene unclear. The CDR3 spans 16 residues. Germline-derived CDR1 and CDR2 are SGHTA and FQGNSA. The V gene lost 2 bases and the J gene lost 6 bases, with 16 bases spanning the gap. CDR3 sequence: CASSLSWQAAAGELFF. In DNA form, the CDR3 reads TGTGCCAGCAGCTTATCGTGGCAGGCCGCGGCCGGGGAGCTGTTTTTT.